This T cell receptor beta chain came from a study of esophageal squamous cell carcinoma under preoperative chemotherapy. Study in general: Both tumor-infiltrating lymphocytes and peripheral blood T cells were profiled.

Study-level results: Paclitaxel-nedaplatin therapy caused immediate, substantial clonotype frequency changes. Chemotherapy was followed by significantly higher TCR diversity in peripheral T cells only, not tumor-infiltrating lymphocytes.

Time point indicated: before preoperative PTX-NDP chemotherapy. Preoperative chemotherapy with paclitaxel-nedaplatin was given to patients before surgery. Details on this clonotype: Its antigen is undetermined.

Germline assignment: CDR1 SGHVS and CDR2 FNYEAQ. The CDR3 totals 17 residues. V was clipped by 3 bases and J by 13 bases, with 28 bases between them. Via MiXCR, TCRdb re-called the PCR reads, giving one row per CDR3 protein. This sample has about 16,000 distinct CDR3 sequences, with roughly half found just once. V and J are TRBV7-6 and TRBJ2-1; D is unresolved. The specimen was collected from a patient given preoperative chemotherapy. This clonotype was sampled from a human donor with esophageal squamous cell carcinoma. The donor label of this sample is uncertain. The CDR3 spells CASSFPTWDQSSETQFF. CDR3 nucleotides: TGTGCCAGCAGCTTTCCGACCTGGGATCAGAGCTCGGAGACCCAGTTCTTC.